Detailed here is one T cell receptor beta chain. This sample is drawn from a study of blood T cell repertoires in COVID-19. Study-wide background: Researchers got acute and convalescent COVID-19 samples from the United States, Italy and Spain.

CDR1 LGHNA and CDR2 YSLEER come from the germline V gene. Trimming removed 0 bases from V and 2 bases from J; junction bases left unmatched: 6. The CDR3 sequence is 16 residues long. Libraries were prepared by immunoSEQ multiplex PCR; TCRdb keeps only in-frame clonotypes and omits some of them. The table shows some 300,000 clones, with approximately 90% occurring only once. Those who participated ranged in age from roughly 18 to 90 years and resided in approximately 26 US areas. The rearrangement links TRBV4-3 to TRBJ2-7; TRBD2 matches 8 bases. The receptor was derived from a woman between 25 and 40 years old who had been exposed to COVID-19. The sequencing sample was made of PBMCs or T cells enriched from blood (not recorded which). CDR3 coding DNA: TGCGCCAGCAGCCAAGATTTAGCGGGGCGGCCCTACGAGCAGTACTTC. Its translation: CASSQDLAGRPYEQYF.